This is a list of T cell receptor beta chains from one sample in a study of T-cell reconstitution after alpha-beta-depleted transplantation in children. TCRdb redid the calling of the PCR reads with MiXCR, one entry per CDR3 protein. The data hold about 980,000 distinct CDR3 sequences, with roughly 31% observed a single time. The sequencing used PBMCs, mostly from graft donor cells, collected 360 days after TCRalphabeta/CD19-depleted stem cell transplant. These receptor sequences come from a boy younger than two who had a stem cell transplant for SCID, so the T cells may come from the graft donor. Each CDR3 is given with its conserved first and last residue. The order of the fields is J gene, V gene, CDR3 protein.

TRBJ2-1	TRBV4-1	CASSQDSSDWDNEQFF
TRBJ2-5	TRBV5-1	CASSLRRLETQYF
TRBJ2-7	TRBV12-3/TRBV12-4	CASSLIRNEQYF
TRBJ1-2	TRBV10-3	CAISGQGEVYGYTF
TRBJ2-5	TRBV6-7	CSSSREETQYF
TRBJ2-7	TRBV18	CASSPRGDSYEQYF
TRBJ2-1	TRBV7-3	CASSATSMNEQFF
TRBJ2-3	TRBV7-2	CASSLTKGLGTDTQYF
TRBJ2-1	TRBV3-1	CASSQASVGEQFF
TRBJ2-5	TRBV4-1	CASSQITGAQETQYF